This TCR beta chain was sequenced during a study of identical twins. The CDR3 has 20 amino acids. The germline CDR1 and CDR2 sequences are SGHAT and FQDESV (reference sequence). With 5 bases clipped from V and 1 base from J, the junction kept 16 bases outside the gene matches. TCRdb re-called the 5' RACE reads through MiXCR, storing one row per CDR3 protein. The data contain 700,000 to 950,000 distinct CDR3 sequences, approximately 13% of them singletons. This sample was shared with a second study, whose subject was yellow fever vaccine responses in identical twins.

Input material: PBMCs. The rearrangement uses TRBV11-1 and TRBJ2-1, with TRBD2 matching 11 bases. This receptor was obtained from a woman aged 18-30 years in good health. The CDR3 bases are TGTGCCAGCAGCCGGGTACTAATACCGGGACTAGCGGATTCCTACAATGAGCAGTTCTTC. This gives the protein CASSRVLIPGLADSYNEQFF.